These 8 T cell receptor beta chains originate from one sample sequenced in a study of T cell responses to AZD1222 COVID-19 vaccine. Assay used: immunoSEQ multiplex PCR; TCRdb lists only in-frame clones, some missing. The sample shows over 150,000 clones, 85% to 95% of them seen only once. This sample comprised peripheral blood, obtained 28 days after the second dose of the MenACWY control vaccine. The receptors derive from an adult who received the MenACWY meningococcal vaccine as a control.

CDR3 sequence: CASSDYGGVQYF. The CDR3 region has the DNA TGTGCCAGCAGTGATTACGGGGGCGTGCAGTATTTT. The chain has TRBV2 and TRBJ2-3, with D perhaps assigned TRBD1 or TRBD2 (6 bases each). The length of the CDR3 is 12 residues. The V gene lost 3 bases and the J gene lost 11 bases, with 12 bases spanning the gap. Germline V lookup: CDR1 SNHLY, CDR2 FYNNEI.

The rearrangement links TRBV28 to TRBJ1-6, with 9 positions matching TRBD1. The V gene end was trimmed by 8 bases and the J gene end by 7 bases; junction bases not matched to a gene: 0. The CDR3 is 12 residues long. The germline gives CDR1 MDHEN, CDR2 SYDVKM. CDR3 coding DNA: TGTGCCAGCGGGACAGGGAATTCACCCCTCCACTTT. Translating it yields CASGTGNSPLHF.

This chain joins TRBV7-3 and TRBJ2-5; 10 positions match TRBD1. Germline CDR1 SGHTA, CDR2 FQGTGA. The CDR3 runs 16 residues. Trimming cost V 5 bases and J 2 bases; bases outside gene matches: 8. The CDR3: CASSPRTGGIQETQYF. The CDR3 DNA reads TGTGCCAGCAGCCCAAGGACAGGGGGGATACAAGAGACCCAGTACTTC. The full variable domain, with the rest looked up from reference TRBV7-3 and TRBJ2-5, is GAGVSQTPSNKVTEKGKYVELRCDPISGHTALYWYRQSLGQGPEFLIYFQGTGAADDSGLPNDRFFAVRPEGSVSTLKIQRTERGDSAVYLCASSPRTGGIQETQYFGPGTRLLVL.

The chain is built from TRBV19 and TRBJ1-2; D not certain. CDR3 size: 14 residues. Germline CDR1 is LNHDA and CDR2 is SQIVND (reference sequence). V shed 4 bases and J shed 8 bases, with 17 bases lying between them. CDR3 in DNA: TGTGCCAGTAGTACAGGAGGAACTGTGCGGGGCTACACCTTC. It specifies CASSTGGTVRGYTF.

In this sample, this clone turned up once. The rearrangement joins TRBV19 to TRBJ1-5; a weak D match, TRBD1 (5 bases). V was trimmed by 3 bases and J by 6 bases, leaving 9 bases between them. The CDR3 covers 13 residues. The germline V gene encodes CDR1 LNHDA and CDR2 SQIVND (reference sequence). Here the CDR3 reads CASSMKGSQPQHF. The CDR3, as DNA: TGTGCCAGTAGTATGAAGGGGTCTCAGCCCCAGCATTTT. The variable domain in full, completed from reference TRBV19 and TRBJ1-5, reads DGGITQSPKYLFRKEGQNVTLSCEQNLNHDAMYWYRQDPGQGLRLIYYSQIVNDFQKGDIAEGYSVSREKKESFPLTVTSAQKNPTAFYLCASSMKGSQPQHFGDGTRLSIL.

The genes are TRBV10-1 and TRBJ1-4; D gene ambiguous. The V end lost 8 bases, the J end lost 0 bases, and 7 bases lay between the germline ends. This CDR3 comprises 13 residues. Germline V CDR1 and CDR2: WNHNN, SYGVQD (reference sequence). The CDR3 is CASQLATNEKLFF. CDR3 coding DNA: TGCGCCAGCCAACTCGCAACTAATGAAAAACTGTTTTTT.

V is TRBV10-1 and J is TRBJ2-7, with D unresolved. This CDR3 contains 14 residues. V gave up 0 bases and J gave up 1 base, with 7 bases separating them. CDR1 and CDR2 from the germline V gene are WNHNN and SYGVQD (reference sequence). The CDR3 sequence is CASSESPGSYEQYF. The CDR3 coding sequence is TGCGCCAGCAGTGAGTCACCGGGTTCCTACGAGCAGTACTTC.

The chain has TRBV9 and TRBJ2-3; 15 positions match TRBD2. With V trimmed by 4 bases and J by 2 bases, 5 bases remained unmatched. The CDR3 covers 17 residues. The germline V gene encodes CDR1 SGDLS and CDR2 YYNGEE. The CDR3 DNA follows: TGTGCCAGCAGCCCCGGGACTAGCGGGGGGCTCACAGATACGCAGTATTTT. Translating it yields CASSPGTSGGLTDTQYF.